This T cell receptor beta chain was captured by sequencing in a study of T cells after yellow fever vaccination. TCRdb re-derived calls from the 5' RACE reads in MiXCR, one entry per CDR3 protein. This table has some 120,000 distinct CDR3 sequences, 12% to 15% appearing once. This clonotype was counted only a few times. No antigen is known for it. The V gene's germline CDR1 is LNHDA and CDR2 SQIVND (reference sequence). V was trimmed by 7 bases and J by 3 bases, leaving 12 bases between them. This CDR3 is 13 amino acids long. Broader study findings: Abundant bulk-derived clonotypes could contaminate FACS-sorted repertoires.

This chain uses TRBV19 with TRBJ1-1; no reliable D call. This TCR derives from a man aged 18 to 29 who received the YFV17D yellow fever vaccine. The sequencing used CD8+ T cells sorted from PBMCs, collected 5 days after the yellow fever booster vaccination. CDR3 DNA: TGTGCCAGTAACCCCGGGGTCCACACTGAAGCTTTCTTT. Its protein product is CASNPGVHTEAFF.